These 16 T cell receptor beta chains were sequenced from one sample in a study of blood T cell repertoires in COVID-19. Measured with immunoSEQ multiplex PCR; TCRdb has only the in-frame clones, and not every one. The data contain around 250,000 clones, 85% of them singletons. The material sequenced was peripheral blood. Receptor source: a man over 45 with active or convalescent COVID-19.

CDR3 amino acids: CASSLLRGGMHGYTF. The CDR3 DNA is TGTGCCAGCAGTTTATTAAGGGGTGGTATGCATGGCTACACCTTC. The chain couples TRBV27 to TRBJ1-2; D possibly corresponds to TRBD1 (5 bases). This CDR3 is built from 15 residues. Germline V lookup: CDR1 MNHEY, CDR2 SMNVEV (reference sequence). The V gene lost 1 base and the J gene lost 6 bases, with 15 bases spanning the gap.

The CDR3 bases are TGTGCCAGCAGCTTGCAGCTGATCTCGACGGGAGAAGCTTTCTTT. Amino acid sequence: CASSLQLISTGEAFF. The V and J genes are TRBV5-8 and TRBJ1-1; D gene uncertain. Germline V gene lookup returns CDR1 SGHTS and CDR2 YDEGEE. This CDR3 spans 15 amino acids. V was trimmed by 1 base and J by 8 bases, leaving 18 bases between them.

The chain links TRBV7-9 to TRBJ1-4, with D possibly being TRBD1 (6 bases). The CDR3 totals 16 residues. Germline V gene sequence: CDR1 SEHNR, CDR2 FQNEAQ (reference sequence). V lost 5 bases, J lost 7 bases, and 20 bases lay in between. The CDR3 region is CASSPRSKGGIEKLFF. The CDR3 DNA reads TGTGCCAGCAGCCCCCGATCGAAGGGGGGGATTGAAAAACTGTTTTTT.

The J gene is TRBJ2-7, the V gene TRBV2; D gene ambiguous. The CDR3 covers 13 residues. V lost 3 bases and J 0 bases, leaving 6 bases between the germline ends. Germline CDR1 is SNHLY and CDR2 is FYNNEI. This chain's CDR3 is CASSDRFSYEQYF. As DNA, the CDR3 is TGTGCCAGCAGTGACCGGTTCTCCTACGAGCAGTACTTC.

The chain has TRBV6-4 and TRBJ2-3; no clear D. V was shortened by 6 bases and J by 2 bases, with 9 bases between the two germline ends. Germline assignment: CDR1 MRHNA and CDR2 SNTAGT. This CDR3 region has 13 residues. The DNA for the CDR3 is TGTGCCAGCAGCAGTCGGGTCACAGATACGCAGTATTTT. Translated, it gives CASSSRVTDTQYF.

The chain recombines TRBV7-9 with TRBJ1-3; TRBD1 is a possible D gene (5 bases). Looked up from germline, CDR1 is SEHNR and CDR2 is FQNEAQ (reference sequence). The CDR3 runs 19 residues. V dropped 8 bases and J dropped 0 bases, with 26 bases sitting between them. The CDR3 spells CASLAINGRGISSGNTIYF. In DNA form, the CDR3 reads TGTGCCAGCCTTGCAATAAACGGGAGGGGCATCAGCTCTGGAAACACCATATATTTT.

The rearrangement links TRBV19 to TRBJ1-1, with D hard to call. Germline-derived CDR1 and CDR2 are LNHDA and SQIVND (reference sequence). The CDR3 is 14 residues long. The V end lost 7 bases, the J end lost 0 bases, and 12 bases lay between the germline ends. CDR3 amino acids: CASTTIAMNTEAFF. CDR3 bases: TGTGCCAGTACTACCATCGCCATGAACACTGAAGCTTTCTTT.

The rearrangement links TRBV5-1 to TRBJ1-2; TRBD1 matches at 10 bases. CDR1 is SGHRS, CDR2 YFSETQ, per germline. This CDR3 is 16 amino acids long. Trimming removed 2 bases from V and 3 bases from J; junction bases left unmatched: 7. The CDR3 sequence is CASSLGGQGIDYGYTF. Here the CDR3 DNA reads TGCGCCAGCAGCTTAGGGGGACAGGGGATCGACTATGGCTACACCTTC.

The chain couples TRBV5-1 to TRBJ2-2; tentatively, D is TRBD1 (6 bases). The germline V gene has CDR1 SGHRS and CDR2 YFSETQ. The CDR3 is 15 amino acids. The ends were cut back, 3 bases at V and 5 bases at J, with 14 bases in the middle. CDR3 region: CASSSSGTSTGELFF. The CDR3 nucleotides are TGCGCCAGCAGCTCCTCCGGGACAAGTACCGGGGAGCTGTTTTTT.

V gene TRBV19 combines with J gene TRBJ2-1, with 9 bases that match TRBD1. The CDR3 is made up of 15 amino acids. The ends lost 9 bases at V and 2 bases at J; junction bases unmatched: 8. Germline V gene data show CDR1 as LNHDA and CDR2 as SQIVND (reference sequence). The CDR3 bases are TGTGCCAGCATAGGGGGACAGGGCCCCTACAATGAGCAGTTCTTC. Translation: CASIGGQGPYNEQFF.

This clone was counted between two and nine times. One junction end does not reproduce the germline sequence, and a read error may be involved. The rearrangement joins TRBV5-1 to TRBJ1-4, with 8 nucleotides matching TRBD1. The germline V gene has CDR1 SGHRS and CDR2 YFSETQ. The CDR3 runs to 12 residues. CDR3 DNA: TGCGCCAGCAGTTTGGCCCGAGGGACAGGTTCTTTT. This translates into CASSLARGTGSF.

This rearrangement joins TRBV5-6 to TRBJ2-1; a weak D match, TRBD2 (6 bases). Germline CDR1 reads SGHDT; CDR2 reads YYEEEE. The CDR3 spans 14 residues. The V gene lost 2 bases and the J gene lost 7 bases, with 13 bases spanning the gap. The DNA of the CDR3 is TGTGCCAGCAGCTTTAACACAGGAGGGAATGAGCAGTTCTTC. Its protein is CASSFNTGGNEQFF.

The chain recombines TRBV7-2 with TRBJ2-1; the match to TRBD2 covers 7 bases. V lost 1 base to trimming and J lost 9 bases; unmatched junction nucleotides: 6. The CDR3 length is 14 residues. Germline CDR1 and CDR2: SGHTA and FQGNSA. The CDR3 DNA follows: TGTGCCAGCAGCTTAGTCGCGGGAGTAGTTGAGCAGTTCTTC. Its protein is CASSLVAGVVEQFF. The full variable domain, its missing parts supplied by reference TRBV7-2 and TRBJ2-1, is GAGVSQSPSNKVTEKGKDVELRCDPISGHTALYWYRQSLGQGLEFLIYFQGNSAPDKSGLPSDRFSAERTGGSVSTLTIQRTQQEDSAVYLCASSLVAGVVEQFFGPGTRLTVL.

The rearrangement links TRBV11-3 to TRBJ2-5, with D unresolved. Trimming removed 5 bases from V and 5 bases from J, with 9 bases in between. The CDR3 runs to 12 residues. Germline V lookup: CDR1 SGHNT, CDR2 YENEEA. The CDR3 DNA reads TGTGCCAGCAGCCGGCGGTCGGAGACCCAGTACTTC. Its translation: CASSRRSETQYF.

CDR3 nucleotide sequence: TGTGCCAGTAGTAGTTTCCTGACTAGCGGGGCAGATACGCAGTATTTT. This translates into CASSSFLTSGADTQYF. The rearrangement joins TRBV19 to TRBJ2-3; 11 nucleotides align to TRBD2. CDR1 is LNHDA and CDR2 is SQIVND in the germline V gene (reference sequence). Trimming at V came to 4 bases and at J to 4 bases, leaving 7 bases not matched to a gene. The CDR3 has 16 residues.

V usage is TRBV3-1 (or the pseudogene TRBV3-2) and J usage is TRBJ2-5; TRBD2 matches 9 bases. The CDR3 has 17 amino acids. Germline assignment: CDR1 LGHDT and CDR2 YNNKEL (reference sequence). Germline trimming cut 1 base from V and 4 bases from J; bases unmatched to any gene: 10. CDR3 DNA: TGTGCCAGCAGCCAAGGGGGGGGTAGCGGGAGCGGAGAGACCCAGTACTTC. Amino acid sequence: CASSQGGGSGSGETQYF.